This entry concerns a single T cell receptor beta chain. Residents of 24 US areas, aged roughly 18 to 89 years, made up the participants. The study counted Cohort 3 donors as recovered given two negative PCRs, clearance, or symptom resolution. This sample was taken from a study of blood T cell repertoires in COVID-19. Study in general: T cells, B-cell-depleted T cells, or PBMCs provided the cDNA or gDNA that served as material.

Original processing methods: Quantification of nucleated cells was approximated via reference gene primer amplification. The method was immunoSEQ multiplex PCR; TCRdb's version includes in-frame clones alone and lacks a portion of them. D and trimming were read from the DNA, whereas the V and J calls and clone size are those reported in that table. This sample carries a few hundred thousand clones, approximately 83% of them seen once, and the ten largest clones take 3.5% to 4.5%. In germline, CDR1 is LNHNV, CDR2 YYDKDF (reference sequence). V was shortened by 5 bases and J by 1 base, with 12 bases between the two germline ends. CDR3 length: 15 residues.

The sample taken for sequencing was PBMCs or T cells enriched from blood (not recorded which). V gene TRBV15 combines with J gene TRBJ1-5; no definite D call. This clonotype was obtained from a woman aged 25 to 39 who had recovered from COVID-19. CDR3 sequence reads: CATSGGLSSNQPQHF. The DNA for the CDR3 is TGTGCCACCAGCGGTGGCCTTAGCAGCAATCAGCCCCAGCATTTT.